The 8 T cell receptor beta chains below were found in one sample sequenced in a study of blood T cells in healthy people across ages. Combining a sample-barcoded 5' primer with a J-beta primer mix, a second PCR ran for about 7 to 11 cycles. Each CDR3 protein is one row after TCRdb ran MiXCR on the 5' RACE reads. The table shows about 1.7 million distinct CDR3 sequences, with about 28% occurring only once. Input material: blood. Source of these receptors: a woman between 25 and 40 years old in good health.

This clonotype has at least ten counts. This rearrangement joins TRBV29-1 to TRBJ2-7, with D perhaps matching TRBD1 (5 bases). Germline CDR1 reads SQVTM; CDR2 reads ANQGSEA. This CDR3 contains 14 residues. The germline V and J ends were trimmed by 4 bases and 1 base, with 14 bases remaining between them. CDR3 sequence reads: CSVVDSPLSYEQYF. The CDR3 coding sequence is TGCAGCGTTGTTGACAGTCCTCTTTCCTACGAGCAGTACTTC.

A few counts support this clonotype. The rearrangement uses TRBV7-6 and TRBJ2-1; weak D call: TRBD2 (6 bases). The CDR3 consists of 14 residues. Germline assignment: CDR1 SGHVS and CDR2 FNYEAQ. Trimming cost V 4 bases and J 9 bases, with 16 bases left between them. CDR3 DNA: TGTGCCAGCAGCTCCCCCCTGACTAGTGCTGAGCAGTTCTTC. It is translated as CASSSPLTSAEQFF.

This clonotype was observed at least ten times. The J gene is TRBJ1-6, the V gene TRBV10-3; maybe TRBD1 (5 bases). Trimming removed 6 bases from V and 2 bases from J, with 8 bases in between. The CDR3 has 14 amino acids. Germline CDR1 and CDR2: ENHRY and SYGVKD. This CDR3 reads CAIRGDPYNSPLHF. The CDR3 DNA sequence: TGTGCCATCAGGGGGGACCCCTATAATTCACCCCTCCACTTT.

The chain links TRBV20-1 to TRBJ2-1; 8 bases match TRBD2. Trimming at V came to 0 bases and at J to 3 bases, leaving 7 bases not matched to a gene. The CDR3 spans 16 residues. Germline-derived CDR1 and CDR2 are DFQATT and SNEGSKA (reference sequence). The CDR3 here is CSARDRGGPLYNEQFF. For the CDR3, the DNA is TGCAGTGCTAGAGATCGGGGGGGGCCCCTCTACAATGAGCAGTTCTTC.

In its sample, this clonotype was seen a few times. This chain joins TRBV9 and TRBJ1-1; weak D call: TRBD1 (6 bases). CDR1 and CDR2 (germline): SGDLS, YYNGEE. This CDR3 spans 14 amino acids. V gave up 0 bases and J gave up 3 bases, with 9 bases separating them. Here the CDR3 DNA reads TGTGCCAGCAGCGTAGTGGCAGGGGACACTGAAGCTTTCTTT. The encoded protein is CASSVVAGDTEAFF.

This sequence joins TRBV4-1 and TRBJ2-6, with 8 bases aligning to TRBD1. J lost 1 base, V lost 7 bases, and 9 bases had no gene match. Looked up from germline, CDR1 is MGHRA and CDR2 is YSYEKL. The CDR3 sequence is 17 residues long. CDR3 protein: CASTPGQALSGANVLTF. CDR3 coding DNA: TGCGCCAGCACCCCGGGACAGGCTCTGTCTGGGGCCAACGTCCTGACTTTC.

The chain carries TRBV15 and TRBJ2-3; 11 bases are shared with TRBD2. With 0 bases clipped from V and 4 bases from J, the junction kept 0 bases outside the gene matches. Germline CDR1 LNHNV, CDR2 YYDKDF (reference sequence). The CDR3 sequence is 15 residues long. CDR3 loop: CATSRDSGGADTQYF. The CDR3 DNA reads TGTGCCACCAGCAGAGATAGCGGGGGGGCAGATACGCAGTATTTT.

The sample holds a few counts of this clonotype. This chain links TRBV28 with TRBJ2-3, with D possibly TRBD2 on 6 matching bases. CDR3 length: 13 amino acids. V lost 4 bases to trimming and J lost 11 bases, with 16 bases between them. Germline values: CDR1 MDHEN, CDR2 SYDVKM. CDR3 DNA sequence: TGTGCCAGCAGTTCTCGGGACTCCAGTGGGCAGTATTTT. This codes for CASSSRDSSGQYF.